What follows are 22 T cell receptor beta chains derived from one specimen sequenced in a study of cytomegalovirus exposure and HLA in healthy donors. Use of 60 Vbeta and 13 Jbeta primers characterized the PCR. The assay was immunoSEQ multiplex PCR, and TCRdb's table has in-frame clones only and misses some. The sample contains 150,000 to 200,000 clones, 70% to 90% of which appear only once. Sequenced input: PBMCs. Receptors originate from a young man in good health and CMV-seropositive.

The genes are TRBV2 and TRBJ1-1; 7 nucleotides align to TRBD1. This CDR3 has 15 residues. Germline loops: CDR1 SNHLY, CDR2 FYNNEI. With 6 bases clipped from V and 0 bases from J, the junction kept 7 bases outside the gene matches. As DNA, the CDR3 is TGTGCCAGCAGGACAGGGTGGAAAATGAACACTGAAGCTTTCTTT. Its translation: CASRTGWKMNTEAFF.

The rearrangement uses TRBV7-3 and TRBJ2-5; 13 nucleotides match TRBD2. CDR1 is SGHTA and CDR2 is FQGTGA in the germline V gene. The CDR3 length is 17 residues. Trimming removed 2 bases from V and 4 bases from J; junction bases left unmatched: 7. CDR3 nucleotide sequence: TGTGCCAGCAGCTTAGGGGGACTAGCGGGGCTGCGAGAGACCCAGTACTTC. This encodes CASSLGGLAGLRETQYF.

The chain uses TRBV5-1 and TRBJ1-1, with a tentative D call TRBD1 (6 bases). Germline V gene data show CDR1 as SGHRS and CDR2 as YFSETQ. This CDR3 contains 15 residues. Trimming left V 4 bases short and J 1 base short, with 14 bases between. The CDR3 sequence is CASSPGVTGNTEAFF. CDR3 DNA: TGCGCCAGCAGCCCCGGAGTGACAGGGAACACTGAAGCTTTCTTT.

This clone was seen a handful of times. V and J are TRBV4-2 and TRBJ1-5; a possible D gene is TRBD1 (6 bases). The CDR3 runs 16 residues. Trimming took off 0 bases at V and 4 bases at J, with 13 bases between the two ends. Germline V gene lookup returns CDR1 LGHNA and CDR2 YNFKEQ. CDR3 sequence: CASSQDPAGENQPQHF. Written as DNA, the CDR3 is TGTGCCAGCAGCCAAGATCCGGCAGGGGAGAATCAGCCCCAGCATTTT.

The chain carries TRBV6-5 and TRBJ2-2; D may be TRBD1 (7 bases). This CDR3 is built from 15 residues. The germline CDR1 and CDR2 sequences are MNHEY and SVGAGI. The V end lost 10 bases, the J end lost 3 bases, and 18 bases lay between the germline ends. The CDR3, as DNA: TGTGCCACGAGGAGGGCAGGGGGTGACACCGGGGAGCTGTTTTTT. It codes for CATRRAGGDTGELFF.

The chain combines TRBV10-1 with TRBJ1-1; D might be TRBD1 (6 bases). Germline V gives CDR1 WNHNN, CDR2 SYGVQD (reference sequence). CDR3 length equals 12 residues. V was trimmed by 6 bases and J by 8 bases, leaving 13 bases between them. CDR3 DNA sequence: TGCGCCAGCAGACCCGGACAGAAAGAAGCTTTCTTT. This encodes CASRPGQKEAFF.

CDR3 protein: CASCTRGSNQPQHF. The CDR3 DNA sequence: TGTGCCAGCTGTACCCGAGGTAGCAATCAGCCCCAGCATTTT. The rearrangement joins TRBV6-6 to TRBJ1-5, with D unclear. V was pared by 8 bases and J by 0 bases, with 11 bases between. In germline, CDR1 is MNHNY, CDR2 SVGAGI (reference sequence). This CDR3 comprises 14 residues.

In DNA form, the CDR3 reads TGTGCCAGCAGCTTAACGACAGGGAACACTGAAGCTTTCTTT. Its protein product is CASSLTTGNTEAFF. The V and J genes are TRBV7-9 and TRBJ1-1, with a tentative D call TRBD1 (6 bases). Between the trimmed V and J ends, which lost 2 bases and 1 base, there was a span of 8 bases. The CDR3 totals 14 residues. The germline gives CDR1 SEHNR, CDR2 FQNEAQ (reference sequence).

This chain connects TRBV15 to TRBJ1-6; D remains ambiguous. This CDR3 is built from 14 residues. V was clipped by 0 bases and J by 8 bases, with 8 bases between them. Germline lookup yields CDR1 LNHNV and CDR2 YYDKDF (reference sequence). CDR3 protein: CATSREITDSPLHF. The CDR3 nucleotides are TGTGCCACCAGCAGAGAGATCACGGATTCACCCCTCCACTTT.

The J gene is TRBJ2-7, the V gene TRBV21-1; whether TRBD1, the table's D call, matches the DNA was not checked. TRBV21-1 is reported as a pseudogene. CDR3 length equals 13 residues. In nucleotides, the CDR3 is TGTGCCAGCAGCAAAGAAAGGGGGCGGAGTGAGTACTTC. Its protein product is CASSKERGRSEYF.

The chain has TRBV30 and TRBJ2-1; 8 bases are a match to TRBD2. This CDR3 contains 13 residues. V lost 4 bases to trimming and J lost 4 bases; unmatched junction nucleotides: 3. Germline values: CDR1 GTSNPN, CDR2 SVGIG (reference sequence). This CDR3 reads CAWTRGGYNEQFF. The CDR3 bases are TGTGCCTGGACTCGGGGGGGGTACAATGAGCAGTTCTTC.

The chain has TRBV7-9 and TRBJ1-6; D remains ambiguous. Germline V lookup: CDR1 SEHNR, CDR2 FQNEAQ (reference sequence). This CDR3 has 18 residues. V was shortened by 3 bases and J by 5 bases, with 20 bases between the two germline ends. CDR3 loop: CASSLGPNVLGHNSPLHF. CDR3 nucleotides: TGTGCCAGCAGCTTGGGCCCTAACGTGTTAGGCCATAATTCACCCCTCCACTTT.

This chain joins TRBV2 and TRBJ1-2, with D possibly matching TRBD1 (5 bases). The germline CDR1 and CDR2 sequences are SNHLY and FYNNEI. With 7 bases removed from V and 4 bases from J, the gap between germline ends came to 16 bases. CDR3 length equals 14 residues. DNA for the CDR3: TGTGCCAGCATGGCCGAAGACAGAGGCTATGGCTACACCTTC. Encoded protein: CASMAEDRGYGYTF.

This clone has more than one count but fewer than ten. The chain has TRBV6-6 and TRBJ2-7; 9 bases match TRBD1. J gave up 3 bases and V 2 bases, and 2 bases lay outside the gene matches. The CDR3 loop spans 14 amino acids. Germline CDR1 reads MNHNY; CDR2 reads SVGAGI (reference sequence). CDR3 in DNA: TGTGCCAGCAGTTACGGGACAGGGATCTACGAGCAGTACTTC. Encoded protein: CASSYGTGIYEQYF.

V usage is TRBV27 and J usage is TRBJ1-1; TRBD1 is a possible D gene (6 bases). The V end was cut by 0 bases, the J end by 5 bases, with 13 bases between. The CDR3 covers 15 residues. The V gene's germline CDR1 is MNHEY and CDR2 SMNVEV (reference sequence). This CDR3 is CASSLSGGLSTEAFF. For the CDR3, the DNA is TGTGCCAGCAGTTTATCCGGGGGGCTGAGTACTGAAGCTTTCTTT.

The rearrangement links TRBV6-5 to TRBJ1-2; weak D call: TRBD1 (5 bases). The germline V and J ends were trimmed by 6 bases and 8 bases, with 16 bases remaining between them. The CDR3 is 13 amino acids. The germline V gene encodes CDR1 MNHEY and CDR2 SVGAGI. In DNA form, the CDR3 reads TGTGCCAGCAGCAAAAGTAGGGGATGGGGCTACACCTTC. The encoded protein is CASSKSRGWGYTF.

The gene calls are TRBV4-1 and TRBJ2-3; 14 bases map to TRBD2. V dropped 4 bases and J dropped 0; count of bases not matched to a gene: 12. This CDR3 contains 20 residues. CDR1 and CDR2 (germline): MGHRA, YSYEKL. In DNA, the CDR3 is TGCGCCAGCAGCCCACGTACGACTAGCGGGGGGGCCGCTAGCACAGATACGCAGTATTTT. As protein: CASSPRTTSGGAASTDTQYF.

This chain uses TRBV20-1 with TRBJ2-7, with unresolved D. V shed 4 bases and J shed 2 bases, with 6 bases lying between them. This CDR3 comprises 11 residues. From germline, CDR1 is DFQATT and CDR2 SNEGSKA (reference sequence). CDR3 nucleotide sequence: TGCAGTGCTAAGAGGACCTACGAGCAGTACTTC. Protein product: CSAKRTYEQYF.

The chain combines TRBV6-5 with TRBJ2-2, with 7 bases aligning to TRBD1. The germline CDR1 and CDR2 sequences are MNHEY and SVGAGI. The CDR3 is made up of 13 amino acids. V trimming: 6 bases; J trimming: 7 bases; junction bases outside the gene matches: 5. The CDR3 loop reads CASRRGQVGELFF. CDR3 in DNA: TGTGCCAGCAGGAGGGGGCAAGTCGGGGAGCTGTTTTTT.

The chain couples TRBV4-1 to TRBJ2-7; 9 bases map to TRBD2. Looked up from germline, CDR1 is MGHRA and CDR2 is YSYEKL. This CDR3 contains 15 residues. Germline trimming cut 1 base from V and 6 bases from J; bases unmatched to any gene: 7. The CDR3 region is CASSQAGGGAGEQYF. DNA for the CDR3: TGCGCCAGCAGCCAAGCGGGCGGGGGGGCAGGCGAGCAGTACTTC.

V and J are TRBV7-2 and TRBJ2-7; 9 positions agree with TRBD1. Germline assignment: CDR1 SGHTA and CDR2 FQGNSA. The ends lost 5 bases at V and 2 bases at J; junction bases unmatched: 4. The CDR3 length is 14 residues. CDR3 nucleotides: TGTGCCAGCAGCCCCGGGACAGGGACCTACGAGCAGTACTTC. Its translation is CASSPGTGTYEQYF.

The V call is TRBV7-2, the J call TRBJ2-7; weak D call: TRBD1 (6 bases). V lost 0 bases and J 0 bases, leaving 12 bases between the germline ends. Germline CDR1 and CDR2: SGHTA and FQGNSA. The length of the CDR3 is 16 residues. The CDR3 DNA reads TGTGCCAGCAGCTTAGCTATACAGGGCTACTCCTACGAGCAGTACTTC. Amino acid sequence: CASSLAIQGYSYEQYF. The full variable domain, completed using reference TRBV7-2 and TRBJ2-7, is GAGVSQSPSNKVTEKGKDVELRCDPISGHTALYWYRQSLGQGLEFLIYFQGNSAPDKSGLPSDRFSAERTGGSVSTLTIQRTQQEDSAVYLCASSLAIQGYSYEQYFGPGTRLTVT.